This passage covers 16 T cell receptor beta chains from one sample sequenced in a study of cytomegalovirus exposure and HLA in healthy donors. In the PCR, 60 Vbeta and 13 Jbeta primers were used. The protocol was immunoSEQ multiplex PCR, while the TCRdb copy is restricted to in-frame clones and leaves out a portion. Found here are about 230,000 clones, 77% of them singletons; the top ten hold around 2.9%. The specimen was PBMCs. Receptor source: a woman aged 55 to 70 in good health and CMV-seropositive.

V and J are TRBV10-3 and TRBJ2-7, with no clear D. The V end was cut by 6 bases, the J end by 6 bases, with 9 bases between. Germline V lookup: CDR1 ENHRY, CDR2 SYGVKD. The CDR3 totals 11 residues. The CDR3 spells CAIRENSEQYF. The CDR3 coding sequence is TGTGCCATCAGGGAGAATAGCGAGCAGTACTTC.

The chain employs TRBV10-3 and TRBJ1-1; D is possibly TRBD1 (6 bases). The CDR3 spans 12 residues. The V gene lost 8 bases and the J gene lost 4 bases, with 11 bases spanning the gap. Germline assignment: CDR1 ENHRY and CDR2 SYGVKD. In DNA form, the CDR3 reads TGTGCCATCTCAGGGGCGGGCACTGAAGCTTTCTTT. It specifies CAISGAGTEAFF.

This clone was counted only a few times. The CDR3 coding sequence is TGTGCCAGCAGCTTAGGAGGGGGCAACTATGGCTACACCTTC. Translating it yields CASSLGGGNYGYTF. The genes are TRBV7-9 and TRBJ1-2, with 7 bases fitting TRBD1. The CDR3 has 14 residues. Germline V CDR1 and CDR2: SEHNR, FQNEAQ (reference sequence). After removal of 1 base from V and 2 bases from J, the junction contained 1 base not matched to a gene.

This clone was recorded a few times. The genes are TRBV5-1 and TRBJ1-1; 7 bases are a match to TRBD1. CDR1 and CDR2 (germline): SGHRS, YFSETQ. The CDR3 has 15 residues. V was pared by 4 bases and J by 4 bases, with 10 bases of the junction left unmatched. The DNA of the CDR3 is TGCGCCAGCAGCCTGGCCCAGGGGGACGGCACTGAAGCTTTCTTT. Protein: CASSLAQGDGTEAFF.

The CDR3: CARSTQTATNEKLFF. Here the CDR3 DNA reads TGTGCCAGAAGCACACAGACGGCAACTAATGAAAAACTGTTTTTT. The chain links TRBV5-3 to TRBJ1-4; D is unclear. TRBV5-3 is known as an ORF, though its function is uncertain. Trimming stripped 4 bases from V and 0 bases from J, with 10 bases between. The CDR3 sequence is 15 residues long.

CDR3 nucleotide sequence: TGTGCCAGCAGCTTACAGGGAAGGATGAACATTCAGTACTTC. This codes for CASSLQGRMNIQYF. The chain has TRBV7-2 and TRBJ2-4; tentative D call: TRBD1 (5 bases). Germline V lookup: CDR1 SGHTA, CDR2 FQGNSA. V was shortened by 2 bases and J by 7 bases, with 12 bases between the two germline ends. The CDR3 spans 14 residues.

The chain recombines TRBV9 with TRBJ2-7; TRBD2 matches at 7 bases. V was pared by 0 bases and J by 0 bases, with 6 bases of the junction left unmatched. This CDR3 contains 16 residues. Germline V gene lookup returns CDR1 SGDLS and CDR2 YYNGEE. Here the CDR3 reads CASSVAGGALSYEQYF. CDR3 DNA sequence: TGTGCCAGCAGCGTAGCGGGAGGAGCCCTCTCCTACGAGCAGTACTTC.

The chain has TRBV9 and TRBJ2-3, with 9 bases identical to TRBD2. Germline V gene lookup returns CDR1 SGDLS and CDR2 YYNGEE. The CDR3 runs 16 residues. V was pared by 0 bases and J by 6 bases, with 8 bases of the junction left unmatched. The CDR3 bases are TGTGCCAGCAGCGTAGGAAATAGCGGGGGAGGGGATACGCAGTATTTT. This gives the protein CASSVGNSGGGDTQYF.

This clone was recorded only once. The CDR3 DNA reads as TGTGCCAGCAGTAACCCCAGACAGGGGCTCTATGGCTACACCTTC. As protein: CASSNPRQGLYGYTF. J is TRBJ1-2 and V is TRBV27; TRBD1 matches at 8 bases. Germline assignment: CDR1 MNHEY and CDR2 SMNVEV (reference sequence). The V segment lost 5 bases and the J segment 4 bases; nucleotides outside the gene matches: 9. This CDR3 region has 15 residues.

V usage is TRBV19 and J usage is TRBJ1-2, with 9 positions matching TRBD1. The CDR3 runs 15 residues. Germline V lookup: CDR1 LNHDA, CDR2 SQIVND (reference sequence). The V and J ends lost 2 bases and 4 bases, in that order; junction bases with no gene match: 5. The CDR3 nucleotides are TGTGCCAGTAGTATATGGGGACAGGGCACCTATGGCTACACCTTC. Encoded protein: CASSIWGQGTYGYTF.

The chain has TRBV11-3 and TRBJ1-5; 7 bases align to TRBD1. The V segment lost 4 bases and the J segment 2 bases; nucleotides outside the gene matches: 17. This CDR3 comprises 19 residues. Germline V gives CDR1 SGHNT, CDR2 YENEEA. The CDR3: CASSWDSQGFPEGNQPQHF. CDR3 DNA sequence: TGTGCCAGCAGCTGGGATTCACAGGGGTTCCCGGAGGGCAATCAGCCCCAGCATTTT. The full variable domain, its missing parts supplied by reference TRBV11-3 and TRBJ1-5, is EAGVVQSPRYKIIEKKQPVAFWCNPISGHNTLYWYLQNLGQGPELLIRYENEEAVDDSQLPKDRFSAERLKGVDSTLKIQPAELGDSAVYLCASSWDSQGFPEGNQPQHFGDGTRLSIL.

The J gene is TRBJ1-1, the V gene TRBV7-2; D not resolved. The germline gives CDR1 SGHTA, CDR2 FQGNSA. V lost 3 bases, J lost 3 bases, and 11 bases lay in between. The CDR3 runs 14 residues. The CDR3 here is CASSFSDLYTEAFF. The CDR3 DNA reads TGTGCCAGCAGCTTTTCAGATTTATACACTGAAGCTTTCTTT.

V is TRBV9 and J is TRBJ2-1, with TRBD2 matching over 8 bases. Germline CDR1 SGDLS, CDR2 YYNGEE. This CDR3 has 15 residues. The trim removed 5 bases at V and 9 bases at J, leaving 13 bases unmatched. This CDR3 is CASSRNSGVKGEQFF. The CDR3 coding sequence is TGTGCCAGCAGTAGAAATAGCGGGGTAAAAGGTGAGCAGTTCTTC.

The J gene is TRBJ2-5, the V gene TRBV7-9; D may be TRBD2 (6 bases). Trimming pared 5 bases from V and 11 bases from J, leaving 24 bases between. The CDR3 sequence is 15 residues long. Germline values: CDR1 SEHNR, CDR2 FQNEAQ (reference sequence). The CDR3 loop reads CASSPRPGSTGEQYF. The CDR3 nucleotides read TGTGCCAGCAGCCCCCGCCCTGGGTCCACGGGAGAGCAGTACTTC. The variable domain in full, with the rest retrieved from reference TRBV7-9 and TRBJ2-5, is DTGVSQNPRHKITKRGQNVTFRCDPISEHNRLYWYRQTLGQGPEFLTYFQNEAQLEKSRLLSDRFSAERPKGSFSTLEIQRTEQGDSAMYLCASSPRPGSTGEQYFGPGTRLLVL.

In regard to this clone: Relative to the germline gene, one junction end is altered; a read error may explain this. V and J are TRBV7-9 and TRBJ2-7; 10 bases fit TRBD2. This CDR3 comprises 16 residues. Per germline, CDR1 SEHNR and CDR2 FQNEAQ (reference sequence). The CDR3 sequence: CASSPTSGLVTSSTDF. The CDR3 nucleotides are TGTGCCAGCAGCCCGACTAGCGGGTTGGTCACGAGCAGTACCGACTTC.

This clone was found a few times. The V and J genes are TRBV6-5 and TRBJ1-1, with a tentative D call TRBD1 (6 bases). Germline loops: CDR1 MNHEY, CDR2 SVGAGI. V was pared by 2 bases and J by 1 base, with 11 bases between. The CDR3 is 15 residues long. The CDR3 DNA follows: TGTGCCAGCAGTTACGTCTTCAGGGGGAACACTGAAGCTTTCTTT. Translated, it gives CASSYVFRGNTEAFF.